This T cell receptor beta chain is from a study of control samples from healthy donors and cancer patients. Losses at the gene ends were 4 bases for V and 6 bases for J; bases not matched to a gene: 9. The CDR3 has 14 amino acids. Per germline, CDR1 SQVTM and CDR2 ANQGSEA. Profiling relied on immunoSEQ multiplex PCR, and the TCRdb table lists in-frame clones only, not all of them. Among 130,000 or so clones listed, roughly 94% were seen once. The chain couples TRBV29-1 to TRBJ1-1; TRBD1 aligns across 9 bases. The sample comprised blood. The sequence came from a man in his forties in good health. CDR3: CSVGGGQGRPEAFF. As DNA, the CDR3 is TGCAGCGTTGGGGGGGGACAGGGAAGGCCTGAAGCTTTCTTT.